The 6 T cell receptor beta chains given below trace back to one sample, sequenced in a study of cytomegalovirus exposure and HLA in healthy donors (dated by TCRdb to about 2017). The library was made by the immunoSEQ multiplex PCR assay. For the multiplex PCR, a mixture combining 60 forward primers for TCR Vbeta segments and 13 reverse primers for TCR Jbeta segments was used. Sourced from immuneACCESS, this table was stored by TCRdb with only in-frame sequences that have V and J called. A share of the clones is absent; for the studies checked, an unresolved V gene accounts for under half, and the remainder has no known explanation. In this sample the table shows approximately 150,000 clones, about 68% of which occur a single time. Jointly, the top ten make up approximately 2.3% of the sample. The sample taken for sequencing was PBMCs. The receptor set was obtained from a female donor in good health and CMV-seronegative.

The sample holds a few counts of this clone. V is TRBV5-4 and J is TRBJ2-1; TRBD2 matches 9 bases. CDR3 length equals 15 residues. V lost 4 bases, J lost 0 bases, and 2 bases stayed unmatched. In germline, CDR1 is SGHNT, CDR2 YYREEE (reference sequence). The CDR3 nucleotides read TGTGCCAGCAGCAGGACTAGCGACTCCTACAATGAGCAGTTCTTC. The encoded protein is CASSRTSDSYNEQFF.

CDR3 protein: CASSGQGYDEQYF. The CDR3 region has the DNA TGTGCCAGCAGCGGACAGGGTTACGACGAGCAGTACTTC. The rearrangement links TRBV9 to TRBJ2-7; 7 bases are shared with TRBD1. CDR3 length equals 13 residues. V lost 3 bases, J lost 5 bases, and 5 bases stayed unmatched. CDR1 is SGDLS and CDR2 is YYNGEE in the germline V gene. Together with reference TRBV9 and TRBJ2-7, the CDR3 gives the full variable domain: DSGVTQTPKHLITATGQRVTLRCSPRSGDLSVYWYQQSLDQGLQFLIQYYNGEERAKGNILERFSAQQFPDLHSELNLSSLELGDSALYFCASSGQGYDEQYFGPGTRLTVT.

The V and J genes are TRBV27 and TRBJ1-2; 9 bases are shared with TRBD1. The V gene end was trimmed by 5 bases and the J gene end by 4 bases; junction bases not matched to a gene: 14. The CDR3 is 17 residues long. Germline CDR1 reads MNHEY; CDR2 reads SMNVEV (reference sequence). CDR3: CASSPRRLQGASYGYTF. The DNA for the CDR3 is TGTGCCAGCAGTCCAAGGCGCCTACAGGGGGCTAGCTATGGCTACACCTTC.

The chain joins TRBV11-2 to TRBJ1-3; perhaps TRBD1 as D (5 bases). Trimming left V 5 bases short and J 2 bases short, with 10 bases between. The CDR3 runs to 14 residues. Looked up from germline, CDR1 is SGHAT and CDR2 is FQNNGV. In nucleotides, the CDR3 is TGTGCCAGCAGCCCCCCGGGGGCTGGAAACACCATATATTTT. Translation: CASSPPGAGNTIYF.

The V and J genes are TRBV5-4 and TRBJ2-5; D is possibly TRBD1 (5 bases). Per the germline V gene, CDR1 is SGHNT and CDR2 is YYREEE (reference sequence). V was clipped by 0 bases and J by 3 bases, with 9 bases between them. This CDR3 is built from 14 residues. For the CDR3, the DNA is TGTGCCAGCAGCTTGGATGTGACAGAAGAGACCCAGTACTTC. Amino acids: CASSLDVTEETQYF.

The rearrangement links TRBV4-3 to TRBJ2-5; 12 nucleotides align to TRBD1. CDR3 length: 15 amino acids. The germline V gene encodes CDR1 LGHNA and CDR2 YSLEER. Trimming cost V 3 bases and J 5 bases; bases outside gene matches: 4. The CDR3 region is CASSQGQGAAETQYF. The CDR3 DNA reads as TGCGCCAGCAGCCAGGGACAGGGGGCGGCGGAGACCCAGTACTTC.